The source of this T cell receptor (beta chain) is a study of blood T cell repertoires in COVID-19. Looking at the study overall: Samples representing acute and convalescent COVID-19 were sourced from the United States, Italy and Spain. PBMCs, B-cell-depleted T cells, or T cells provided the cDNA or gDNA that made up the material.

Original analysis: Estimates of nucleated cell counts were drawn from the amplification of reference gene primers. TCRdb's copy holds only in-frame clones and misses some; the assay was immunoSEQ multiplex PCR. V, J and clone size were drawn from that table, and D and trimming were deduced from the DNA. The repertoire holds 200,000 to 300,000 clones, with over 80% as singletons. In the case of this clone: The sample contains more than one DNA sequence encoding this CDR3.

This receptor was obtained from a man in his forties or fifties with acute or convalescent COVID-19. Source material: peripheral blood.

The CDR3 DNA sequence: TGTGCCAGCAGCTTCCGGGTCGGAAACACCATATATTTT. Translating gives CASSFRVGNTIYF. V is TRBV5-8 and J is TRBJ1-3; D unclear. Trimming took off 2 bases at V and 4 bases at J, with 7 bases between the two ends. Germline loops: CDR1 SGHTS, CDR2 YDEGEE. The CDR3 consists of 13 residues. The full variable domain, its missing parts supplied by reference TRBV5-8 and TRBJ1-3, is EAGVTQSPTHLIKTRGQQATLRCSPISGHTSVYWYQQALGLGLQFLLWYDEGEERNRGNFPPRFSGRQFPNYSSELNVNALELEDSALYLCASSFRVGNTIYFGEGSWLTVV.